The 31 T cell receptor beta chains below come from one sample, sequenced in a study of T cell repertoires in cytomegalovirus infection. TCRdb reanalysed the reads using MiXCR and keeps one entry per CDR3 protein. The sample carries roughly 920,000 distinct CDR3 sequences, approximately 31% recorded once. Their target antigens are unknown. The source was cultured CD8+ T cells from PBMCs, collected from culture after CMV antigen stimulation. Receptor source: a human donor in good health (CMV status not recorded). Some clones in this sample may be carry-over from other donors' samples.

The chain has TRBV19 and TRBJ1-2; 8 bases are a match to TRBD1. Germline CDR1 is LNHDA and CDR2 is SQIVND (reference sequence). This CDR3 is built from 16 residues. Unmatched junction bases numbered 16, after V lost 5 bases and J lost 8 bases. CDR3 sequence reads: CASSSGLSDRASGYTF. The CDR3 bases are TGTGCCAGTAGTTCAGGCCTGTCGGACAGGGCAAGCGGCTACACCTTC.

The gene calls are TRBV7-9 and TRBJ2-1, with D possibly matching TRBD2 (6 bases). Germline CDR1 and CDR2: SEHNR and FQNEAQ (reference sequence). The V gene lost 5 bases and the J gene lost 0 bases, with 11 bases spanning the gap. The CDR3 is made up of 15 amino acids. The CDR3 loop is CASSPSTSSYNEQFF. CDR3 coding DNA: TGTGCCAGCAGCCCTTCGACTAGCTCCTACAATGAGCAGTTCTTC.

This chain uses TRBV25-1 with TRBJ2-1; the D is unclear. The germline gives CDR1 MGHDK, CDR2 SYGVNS. V lost 8 bases to trimming and J lost 4 bases, with 15 bases between them. The CDR3 consists of 14 residues. In DNA form, the CDR3 reads TGTGCCAGCCGCTCTCGGGCAGTTTACAATGAGCAGTTCTTC. It codes for CASRSRAVYNEQFF.

The chain is built from TRBV27 and TRBJ2-5; 9 bases agree with TRBD1. CDR1 MNHEY and CDR2 SMNVEV come from the germline V gene (reference sequence). J lost 4 bases, V lost 5 bases, and 5 bases had no gene match. The CDR3 covers 14 residues. CDR3: CASSPTGGLETQYF. The DNA for the CDR3 is TGTGCCAGCAGTCCTACAGGGGGCTTAGAGACCCAGTACTTC.

The rearrangement links TRBV7-2 to TRBJ2-1; 7 bases are a match to TRBD2. CDR3 length: 14 amino acids. The germline CDR1 and CDR2 sequences are SGHTA and FQGNSA. Germline trimming cut 5 bases from V and 5 bases from J; bases unmatched to any gene: 6. This chain's CDR3 is CASSRLALNNEQFF. DNA for the CDR3: TGTGCCAGCAGCCGACTAGCCCTAAACAATGAGCAGTTCTTC.

The sample holds one count of this clonotype. This chain joins TRBV27 and TRBJ2-7; D tentatively reads TRBD1 or TRBD2 (5 bases each). The CDR3 is 13 amino acids. The germline V gene encodes CDR1 MNHEY and CDR2 SMNVEV (reference sequence). V lost 5 bases, J lost 5 bases, and 13 bases lay in between. Here the CDR3 DNA reads TGTGCCAGCAGTCCCTTGGGGGTCGACGAGCAGTACGTC. Its translation: CASSPLGVDEQYV.

This clonotype has a handful of counts. This chain connects TRBV7-2 to TRBJ1-1; D uncertain. This CDR3 contains 13 residues. V lost 8 bases and J 4 bases, leaving 14 bases between the germline ends. Germline CDR1 and CDR2: SGHTA and FQGNSA. The CDR3 is CASGLKRSTEAFF. CDR3 bases: TGTGCCAGCGGATTGAAACGGAGCACTGAAGCTTTCTTT.

The CDR3 DNA reads as TGTGCCAGCAGCGGGGAGGGGACAGCGAACACCGGGGAGCTGTTTTTT. Protein: CASSGEGTANTGELFF. The V call is TRBV7-9, the J call TRBJ2-2; the D call may be TRBD1 or TRBD2 (7 bases each). The germline V gene has CDR1 SEHNR and CDR2 FQNEAQ (reference sequence). V was clipped by 5 bases and J by 0 bases, with 13 bases between them. The CDR3 consists of 16 residues. Together with reference TRBV7-9 and TRBJ2-2, the CDR3 gives the full variable domain: DTGVSQNPRHKITKRGQNVTFRCDPISEHNRLYWYRQTLGQGPEFLTYFQNEAQLEKSRLLSDRFSAERPKGSFSTLEIQRTEQGDSAMYLCASSGEGTANTGELFFGEGSRLTVL.

The chain carries TRBV6-1 and TRBJ2-7; D perhaps matches TRBD2 (6 bases). Trimming left V 8 bases short and J 2 bases short, with 16 bases between. This CDR3 is 14 amino acids long. Germline V lookup: CDR1 MNHNS, CDR2 SASEGT. The CDR3 DNA follows: TGTGCCAGCCTCGGGGGAGGTTCCCCCTACGAGCAGTACTTC. Amino acid sequence: CASLGGGSPYEQYF.

There are a few counts of this clonotype. J is TRBJ1-3 and V is TRBV6-6; 9 bases match TRBD1. V lost 5 bases, J lost 6 bases, and 11 bases stayed unmatched. The CDR3 extends over 16 amino acids. Germline-derived CDR1 and CDR2 are MNHNY and SVGAGI (reference sequence). The CDR3 loop is CASSPGQGRFENTIYF. CDR3 bases: TGTGCCAGCAGTCCCGGACAGGGGAGGTTTGAAAACACCATATATTTT.

This clonotype was observed many times. This chain uses TRBV2 with TRBJ1-4; D possibly corresponds to TRBD1 (5 bases). CDR1 is SNHLY and CDR2 is FYNNEI in the germline V gene. V was trimmed by 3 bases and J by 1 base, leaving 9 bases between them. The CDR3 has 15 residues. The CDR3 reads CASSEGGETNEKLFF. The CDR3 coding sequence is TGTGCCAGCAGTGAGGGGGGGGAAACTAATGAAAAACTGTTTTTT.

This sequence joins TRBV3-1 and TRBJ1-2, with D uncertain. Trimming shortened V by 2 bases and J by 2 bases, and 12 bases separated the two germline ends. This CDR3 region has 15 residues. The germline CDR1 and CDR2 sequences are LGHDT and YNNKEL (reference sequence). The DNA for the CDR3 is TGTGCCAGCAGCCAAAATCCATTGGCCAACTATGGCTACACCTTC. Its protein product is CASSQNPLANYGYTF.

The gene calls are TRBV7-2 and TRBJ1-1; D is ambiguous. Germline lookup yields CDR1 SGHTA and CDR2 FQGNSA. CDR3 length: 13 amino acids. The germline V and J ends were trimmed by 5 bases and 3 bases, with 10 bases remaining between them. DNA of the CDR3: TGTGCCAGCAGCCCCCAGGCTGACACTGAAGCTTTCTTT. Its protein is CASSPQADTEAFF.

The V and J genes are TRBV28 and TRBJ1-1, with 9 positions matching TRBD1. This CDR3 contains 15 residues. The V segment lost 4 bases and the J segment 1 base; nucleotides outside the gene matches: 4. The germline V gene has CDR1 MDHEN and CDR2 SYDVKM. CDR3 residues: CASSSGQGRNTEAFF. Here the CDR3 DNA reads TGTGCCAGCAGTTCGGGACAGGGAAGGAACACTGAAGCTTTCTTT.

The rearrangement joins TRBV5-5 to TRBJ2-1; D not resolved. The CDR3 consists of 15 residues. V gave up 0 bases and J gave up 7 bases, with 14 bases separating them. Germline V gene data show CDR1 as SGHKS and CDR2 as YYEKEE (reference sequence). The CDR3 sequence: CASSLARWTRNEQFF. The CDR3 DNA follows: TGTGCCAGCAGCTTGGCAAGGTGGACGAGGAATGAGCAGTTCTTC.

This chain connects TRBV6-8 to TRBJ2-5; 16 nucleotides line up with TRBD2. The CDR3 loop spans 15 amino acids. Losses at the gene ends were 6 bases for V and 8 bases for J; bases not matched to a gene: 6. Germline values: CDR1 MNHGY, CDR2 SAAAGT. The chain's CDR3 is CASREGLAGGYTQYF. In nucleotides, the CDR3 is TGTGCCAGCAGGGAGGGACTAGCGGGGGGGTACACCCAGTACTTC.

As to this clonotype: One end of the junction does not line up with germline, which may come from a read error. The rearrangement links TRBV7-6 to TRBJ2-2, with D perhaps TRBD2 (5 bases). CDR3 length: 15 amino acids. CDR1 and CDR2 (germline): SGHVS, FNYEAQ. CDR3 sequence reads: CGSSPSAGNTGELFF. CDR3 coding DNA: TGTGGCAGCAGCCCCTCCGCGGGGAACACCGGGGAGCTGTTTTTT.

The V call is TRBV28, the J call TRBJ2-7; 8 nucleotides match TRBD1. The J segment lost 8 bases and the V segment lost 7 bases, leaving 19 bases of the junction unmatched. The CDR3 is 16 residues long. Germline CDR1 and CDR2: MDHEN and SYDVKM. As DNA, the CDR3 is TGTGCCAGCACCCTCGTCGGAGGGGTGGCAGGGGGCAAGCAGTACGTC. Translation gives CASTLVGGVAGGKQYV.

This clonotype was seen only a few times. The CDR3 sequence: CASSPRWGGAPNEQFF. The CDR3 region has the DNA TGTGCCAGCAGCCCACGGTGGGGGGGGGCCCCCAATGAGCAGTTCTTC. The chain joins TRBV7-6 to TRBJ2-1; D might be TRBD2 (7 bases). Germline assignment: CDR1 SGHVS and CDR2 FNYEAQ. The CDR3 sequence is 16 residues long. Between the trimmed V and J ends, which lost 5 bases and 6 bases, there was a span of 20 bases.

The chain is built from TRBV28 and TRBJ2-7; TRBD1 agrees at 8 bases. This CDR3 is built from 16 residues. V gave up 4 bases and J gave up 0 bases; unmatched junction bases: 8. Germline V gene lookup returns CDR1 MDHEN and CDR2 SYDVKM. CDR3 protein: CASSSPGGLLSYEQYV. The CDR3 DNA reads TGTGCCAGCAGTTCCCCAGGGGGCCTCCTCTCCTACGAGCAGTACGTC.

V usage is TRBV7-2 and J usage is TRBJ2-7; perhaps D is TRBD1 or TRBD2 (5 bases each). Trimming shortened V by 5 bases and J by 0 bases, and 11 bases separated the two germline ends. Germline V lookup: CDR1 SGHTA, CDR2 FQGNSA. The CDR3 is made up of 14 amino acids. CDR3 region: CASSPGPPSYEQYF. As DNA, the CDR3 is TGTGCCAGCAGCCCGGGGCCTCCCTCCTACGAGCAGTACTTC.

This clonotype was seen ten or more times. The chain combines TRBV6-1 with TRBJ2-3; D is perhaps TRBD2 (6 bases). Looked up from germline, CDR1 is MNHNS and CDR2 is SASEGT. CDR3 size: 14 residues. Trimming shortened V by 3 bases and J by 3 bases, and 10 bases separated the two germline ends. The CDR3 sequence is CASSDEEGTDTQYF. The DNA for the CDR3 is TGTGCCAGCAGTGACGAGGAGGGGACAGATACGCAGTATTTT.

This clonotype came up a few times. The chain couples TRBV23-1 to TRBJ2-1, with 9 bases fitting TRBD1. TRBV23-1 is assigned to the ORF class and has an uncertain function. V shed 3 bases and J 10 bases; nucleotides not matched to a gene: 10. This CDR3 has 15 amino acids. The CDR3: CASSHLRDREEEQFF. The CDR3, as DNA: TGCGCCAGCAGTCACCTCCGGGACAGGGAGGAGGAGCAGTTCTTC.

This chain connects TRBV20-1 to TRBJ1-5; D remains unclear. Trimming removed 5 bases at V and 2 bases at J, with 13 bases between. The CDR3 has 14 amino acids. CDR1 and CDR2 from the germline V gene are DFQATT and SNEGSKA (reference sequence). Here the CDR3 DNA reads TGCAGTGCTTCCAGGAGAGTCGGCAATCAGCCCCAGCATTTT. Translation: CSASRRVGNQPQHF.

This rearrangement joins TRBV5-4 to TRBJ2-1; 11 positions agree with TRBD1. The CDR3 extends over 18 amino acids. Trimming removed 3 bases from V and 9 bases from J; junction bases left unmatched: 17. The germline V gene encodes CDR1 SGHNT and CDR2 YYREEE (reference sequence). Here the CDR3 DNA reads TGTGCCAGCAGCTCCGGGACAGGGGGGTTTCACGGGAACGGTGAGCAGTTCTTC. It translates to CASSSGTGGFHGNGEQFF.

The rearrangement joins TRBV12-3 or TRBV12-4 to TRBJ2-2, with unresolved D. V gave up 6 bases and J gave up 2 bases, with 4 bases separating them. The CDR3 runs 12 residues. CDR3: CASRDNTGELFF. CDR3 DNA: TGTGCCAGCAGGGACAACACCGGGGAGCTGTTTTTT.

Note on this clonotype: Germline and junction disagree at one end, which may indicate a read error. CDR3 nucleotide sequence: TGTGTCAGCAGGCGGACAGGCTCCTTGGACACTGAAGCTTTCTTT. Translation gives CVSRRTGSLDTEAFF. The genes are TRBV6-5 and TRBJ1-1; 7 bases align to TRBD1. The CDR3 is 15 amino acids. The germline V gene encodes CDR1 MNHEY and CDR2 SVGAGI.

The chain joins TRBV6-5 to TRBJ2-5; D is ambiguous. Germline-derived CDR1 and CDR2 are MNHEY and SVGAGI. The CDR3 contains 14 residues. The V end was cut by 2 bases, the J end by 7 bases, with 14 bases between. CDR3 region: CASSYPSGSGTQYF. The CDR3 DNA is TGTGCCAGCAGTTACCCGTCGGGCTCTGGGACCCAGTACTTC.

This sequence joins TRBV6-2 or TRBV6-3 and TRBJ2-1; D uncertain. Germline loops: CDR1 MNHEY, CDR2 SVGEGT. This CDR3 contains 12 residues. Trimming removed 2 bases from V and 7 bases from J, with 6 bases in between. CDR3 coding DNA: TGTGCCAGCAGTTACGGGATAAATGAGCAGTTCTTC. Residues: CASSYGINEQFF.

Ten or more counts support this clonotype. The rearrangement joins TRBV12-3 or TRBV12-4 to TRBJ2-1; the match to TRBD2 covers 9 bases. CDR3 length: 15 residues. Unmatched junction bases numbered 7, after V lost 4 bases and J lost 6 bases. This chain's CDR3 is CASSWSSGGFNEQFF. The CDR3 DNA sequence: TGTGCCAGCAGTTGGTCAAGCGGGGGGTTCAATGAGCAGTTCTTC.

This clonotype was observed many times. The chain recombines TRBV7-6 with TRBJ1-4; D not certain. This CDR3 has 13 amino acids. V lost 5 bases, J lost 12 bases, and 16 bases lay in between. The V gene's germline CDR1 is SGHVS and CDR2 FNYEAQ. CDR3 protein: CASSADGGAELFF. Written as DNA, the CDR3 is TGTGCCAGCAGCGCGGACGGTGGCGCGGAACTGTTTTTT. The variable domain in full, with the rest retrieved from reference TRBV7-6 and TRBJ1-4, is GAGVSQSPRYKVTKRGQDVALRCDPISGHVSLYWYRQALGQGPEFLTYFNYEAQQDKSGLPNDRFSAERPEGSISTLTIQRTEQRDSAMYRCASSADGGAELFFGSGTQLSVL.